Reported below is one TCR beta chain. These data belong to a study of blood T cell repertoires in COVID-19. Recovered status applied to Cohort 3 donors who had two consecutive negative PCRs. It also applied to those with clearance or with symptom resolution. Germline lookup yields CDR1 SGHVS and CDR2 FQNEAQ. Trimming at V came to 5 bases and at J to 1 base, leaving 10 bases not matched to a gene. The CDR3 spans 18 residues. The repertoire was sequenced with immunoSEQ multiplex PCR; TCRdb's copy has only in-frame clones and lacks some. The repertoire holds some 190,000 clones, with 70% to 85% as singletons.

This sequence originates from a woman younger than 45 who had recovered from COVID-19. The sample was PBMCs or T cells enriched from blood (not recorded which). The rearrangement uses TRBV7-8 and TRBJ2-1, with 11 bases identical to TRBD2. For the CDR3, the DNA is TGTGCCAGCAGCCGAGTGGGGGGGACTAGCGGATCCTACAATGAGCAGTTCTTC. Translating gives CASSRVGGTSGSYNEQFF.